These 2 T cell receptor beta chains originate from one sample sequenced in a study of blood T cell repertoires in COVID-19. Assay used: immunoSEQ multiplex PCR; TCRdb lists only in-frame clones, some missing. The sample lists 95,000 to 100,000 clones, 70% to 85% seen once, with 10% in the top ten. Sequencing was performed on peripheral blood. These receptors were taken from a man in his 70s with acute or convalescent COVID-19.

The chain carries TRBV2 and TRBJ1-5; 10 positions match TRBD1. Germline loops: CDR1 SNHLY, CDR2 FYNNEI. V was pared by 4 bases and J by 0 bases, with 12 bases of the junction left unmatched. The CDR3 extends over 19 amino acids. The CDR3 loop reads CASSVRQGAARISNQPQHF. CDR3 bases: TGTGCCAGCAGTGTTCGACAGGGGGCCGCTAGAATTAGCAATCAGCCCCAGCATTTT.

The rearrangement joins TRBV3-1 (or the pseudogene TRBV3-2) to TRBJ2-7; D not certain. The V end was cut by 1 base, the J end by 6 bases, with 7 bases between. From germline, CDR1 is LGHDT and CDR2 YNNKEL (reference sequence). The CDR3 totals 12 residues. The CDR3 sequence is CASSQGGGEQYF. CDR3 sequence (DNA): TGTGCCAGCAGCCAAGGAGGCGGCGAGCAGTACTTC.